These 15 T cell receptor beta chains share one sample of origin, sequenced in a study of neoadjuvant anti-PD-1 for oral cavity cancer. Clones were read by immunoSEQ multiplex PCR, and TCRdb kept only the in-frame ones, dropping some. The sample carries nearly 8,000 clones, less than 75% recorded once. Time point specified: after neoadjuvant nivolumab, at surgical resection. Specimen: PBMCs, collected after nivolumab (anti-PD-1) treatment. Receptors originate from a person aged 35-79 years with oral cavity squamous cell carcinoma.

This chain joins TRBV7-9 and TRBJ2-5; TRBD1 is a possible D gene (7 bases). Germline V gene data show CDR1 as SEHNR and CDR2 as FQNEAQ (reference sequence). Trimming removed 6 bases at V and 2 bases at J, with 16 bases between. CDR3 length equals 15 residues. The CDR3 reads CASRRRGDMQETQYF. The CDR3 DNA follows: TGTGCCAGCAGACGCAGGGGGGATATGCAAGAGACCCAGTACTTC. The full variable domain, rest sourced from reference TRBV7-9 and TRBJ2-5, is DTGVSQNPRHKITKRGQNVTFRCDPISEHNRLYWYRQTLGQGPEFLTYFQNEAQLEKSRLLSDRFSAERPKGSFSTLEIQRTEQGDSAMYLCASRRRGDMQETQYFGPGTRLLVL.

The count of this clone is one. The identical CDR3 is also encoded by other nucleotide sequences in the sample. The V and J genes are TRBV9 and TRBJ1-1; 8 bases are shared with TRBD1. The CDR3 loop spans 14 amino acids. Germline V CDR1 and CDR2: SGDLS, YYNGEE. V dropped 4 bases and J dropped 5; count of bases not matched to a gene: 7. The CDR3 sequence is CASSPRQGNTEAFF. In DNA form, the CDR3 reads TGTGCCAGCAGCCCGCGACAGGGGAATACTGAAGCTTTCTTT.

The chain links TRBV11-1 to TRBJ2-7; 10 bases fit TRBD1. Germline values: CDR1 SGHAT, CDR2 FQDESV (reference sequence). The CDR3 extends over 14 amino acids. V shed 3 bases, J shed 3 bases, and the junction held 2 bases outside the gene matches. Here the CDR3 DNA reads TGTGCCAGCAGCTTGGGACAGGGGCTCTACGAGCAGTACTTC. As protein: CASSLGQGLYEQYF. The whole variable domain, remainder taken from reference TRBV11-1 and TRBJ2-7, is EAEVAQSPRYKITEKSQAVAFWCDPISGHATLYWYRQILGQGPELLVQFQDESVVDDSQLPKDRFSAERLKGVDSTLKIQPAELGDSAMYLCASSLGQGLYEQYFGPGTRLTVT.

The count of this clone is one. The chain carries TRBV4-1 and TRBJ2-1; possible D gene TRBD2, 6 bases. V was shortened by 5 bases and J by 7 bases, with 18 bases between the two germline ends. CDR1 and CDR2 (germline): MGHRA, YSYEKL. This CDR3 region has 15 residues. CDR3 protein: CASSSPGTGVNEQFF. The CDR3 DNA is TGCGCCAGCAGCAGCCCTGGGACGGGGGTGAATGAGCAGTTCTTC.

This clone was observed a few times. The chain is built from TRBV5-1 and TRBJ2-1; 8 nucleotides line up with TRBD1. The CDR3 has 15 residues. V lost 0 bases and J lost 4; bases outside the gene matches: 3. The germline V gene has CDR1 SGHRS and CDR2 YFSETQ. The CDR3 region has the DNA TGCGCCAGCAGCTTGGCAGGGGGCACGTACAATGAGCAGTTCTTC. Its protein is CASSLAGGTYNEQFF.

The J gene is TRBJ2-7, the V gene TRBV4-3; D remains unclear. This CDR3 is built from 14 residues. With 1 base removed from V and 0 bases from J, the gap between germline ends came to 7 bases. Germline V CDR1 and CDR2: LGHNA, YSLEER. Here the CDR3 DNA reads TGCGCCAGCAGCCAAGGCAGGCTCTCCTACGAGCAGTACTTC. Amino acids: CASSQGRLSYEQYF.

This sequence joins TRBV5-1 and TRBJ1-6; D remains ambiguous. The V end was cut by 0 bases, the J end by 10 bases, with 14 bases between. The CDR3 spans 15 residues. Looked up from germline, CDR1 is SGHRS and CDR2 is YFSETQ. CDR3 amino acids: CASSLESGIHSPLHF. In DNA form, the CDR3 reads TGCGCCAGCAGCTTGGAGTCGGGGATTCACTCACCCCTCCACTTT.

The chain's CDR3 is CASSEGHTEAFF. The CDR3 region has the DNA TGTGCCAGCAGTGAGGGGCACACTGAAGCTTTCTTT. The gene calls are TRBV28 and TRBJ1-1, with D possibly TRBD1 on 5 matching bases. The CDR3 totals 12 residues. The germline V and J ends were trimmed by 5 bases and 3 bases, with 7 bases remaining between them. Looked up from germline, CDR1 is MDHEN and CDR2 is SYDVKM.

The V gene is TRBV7-2, the J gene TRBJ1-6; 9 nucleotides match TRBD1. In germline, CDR1 is SGHTA, CDR2 FQGNSA. The CDR3 spans 15 residues. V dropped 3 bases and J dropped 7; count of bases not matched to a gene: 4. Here the CDR3 DNA reads TGTGCCAGCAGCTTTTATGGACAGGGGAATTCACCCCTCCACTTT. Its translation: CASSFYGQGNSPLHF.

J is TRBJ2-1 and V is TRBV2; 11 bases align to TRBD2. This CDR3 spans 16 amino acids. Trimming cost V 3 bases and J 10 bases; bases outside gene matches: 11. Germline values: CDR1 SNHLY, CDR2 FYNNEI. CDR3: CASSEEIAGGRMEQFF. DNA of the CDR3: TGTGCCAGCAGTGAGGAGATAGCGGGGGGGAGGATGGAGCAGTTCTTC. The whole variable domain, remainder taken from reference TRBV2 and TRBJ2-1, is EPEVTQTPSHQVTQMGQEVILRCVPISNHLYFYWYRQILGQKVEFLVSFYNNEISEKSEIFDDQFSVERPDGSNFTLKIRSTKLEDSAMYFCASSEEIAGGRMEQFFGPGTRLTVL.

V usage is TRBV6-5 and J usage is TRBJ2-5, with 9 bases lining up with TRBD2. Looked up from germline, CDR1 is MNHEY and CDR2 is SVGAGI. This CDR3 is built from 15 residues. V lost 6 bases and J lost 5; bases outside the gene matches: 10. Here the CDR3 DNA reads TGTGCCAGCAGCGTACCCCTAGCGGGGCGTGAGACCCAGTACTTC. It is translated as CASSVPLAGRETQYF.

The rearrangement joins TRBV7-4 to TRBJ1-4; D is undetermined. CDR3 length: 18 amino acids. Trimming cost V 0 bases and J 5 bases, with 19 bases left between them. From germline, CDR1 is SGHVT and CDR2 SQSDAQ. CDR3 in amino acids: CASSLAGSRLAPNEKLFF. Here the CDR3 DNA reads TGTGCCAGCAGCTTAGCCGGGTCTCGCCTAGCTCCAAATGAAAAACTGTTTTTT. Complete variable domain (other parts from reference TRBV7-4 and TRBJ1-4): GAGVSQSPRYKVAKRGRDVALRCDSISGHVTLYWYRQTLGQGSEVLTYSQSDAQRDKSGRPSGRFSAERPERSVSTLKIQRTEQGDSAVYLCASSLAGSRLAPNEKLFFGSGTQLSVL.

There are a few counts of this clone. The V gene is TRBV7-2, the J gene TRBJ2-2; tentative D call: TRBD2 (6 bases). Trimming cost V 1 base and J 6 bases, with 12 bases left between them. The germline V gene has CDR1 SGHTA and CDR2 FQGNSA. There are 15 residues in the CDR3. As DNA, the CDR3 is TGTGCCAGCAGCTTAGAGGGACTCCCTTCCGGGGAGCTGTTTTTT. Translating gives CASSLEGLPSGELFF. Based on the CDR3 plus reference TRBV7-2 and TRBJ2-2, the full variable domain is GAGVSQSPSNKVTEKGKDVELRCDPISGHTALYWYRQSLGQGLEFLIYFQGNSAPDKSGLPSDRFSAERTGGSVSTLTIQRTQQEDSAVYLCASSLEGLPSGELFFGEGSRLTVL.

This chain uses TRBV5-6 with TRBJ2-3, with no clear D. CDR1 SGHDT and CDR2 YYEEEE come from the germline V gene. Trimming stripped 4 bases from V and 5 bases from J, with 8 bases between. CDR3 length: 12 amino acids. The CDR3 bases are TGTGCCAGCAGCCTAATCGGAGATACGCAGTATTTT. This translates into CASSLIGDTQYF.

The chain links TRBV5-1 to TRBJ1-2, with 12 bases aligning to TRBD1. The junction had 5 bases not matched to a gene; V was cut back by 4 bases and J by 4 bases. This CDR3 is built from 15 residues. Germline lookup yields CDR1 SGHRS and CDR2 YFSETQ. In DNA form, the CDR3 reads TGCGCCAGCAGCCAAGGGACAGGGGGCGGCTATGGCTACACCTTC. The encoded protein is CASSQGTGGGYGYTF.